The 19 T cell receptor beta chains given below trace back to one sample, sequenced in a study of molecular identifiers for immune sequencing clone quantification. TCRdb re-called the PCR reads with MiXCR, one entry per CDR3 protein. The table shows around 65,000 distinct CDR3 sequences, with less than 20% occurring only once. The sequenced sample was naive CD8+ T cells from blood, with Jurkat cell RNA spiked in. This sample's subset: FACS-sorted CD8+CD4-CCR7+CD45RA+ naive T cells. The receptors originated from a human donor in good health. Some libraries in this study had Jurkat cell RNA spiked in.

The sample holds many counts of this clonotype. The J gene is TRBJ1-2, the V gene TRBV4-3; D not resolved. Trimming left V 4 bases short and J 0 bases short, with 9 bases between. Germline CDR1 is LGHNA and CDR2 is YSLEER. The CDR3 is 14 residues long. The CDR3 sequence: CASSLETANYGYTF. The DNA for the CDR3 is TGCGCCAGCAGCCTGGAGACGGCTAACTATGGCTACACCTTC.

There are a few counts of this clonotype. This sequence joins TRBV12-3 or TRBV12-4 and TRBJ2-2; 9 nucleotides match TRBD2. J gave up 6 bases and V 4 bases, and 9 bases lay outside the gene matches. This CDR3 contains 16 residues. The CDR3 is CASSSGAGGPAGELFF. Written as DNA, the CDR3 is TGTGCCAGCAGTTCCGGGGCGGGAGGGCCAGCCGGGGAGCTGTTTTTT.

This chain links TRBV29-1 with TRBJ2-5, with D possibly matching TRBD2 (7 bases). The CDR3 has 15 amino acids. The germline V gene encodes CDR1 SQVTM and CDR2 ANQGSEA. V lost 4 bases to trimming and J lost 1 base, with 16 bases between them. CDR3 coding DNA: TGCAGCGTTGGAGGGGGGGGGATGCTCCAAGAGACCCAGTACTTC. This sequence encodes CSVGGGGMLQETQYF. Using reference TRBV29-1 and TRBJ2-5 for the parts outside the CDR3, the full variable domain is SAVISQKPSRDICQRGTSLTIQCQVDSQVTMMFWYRQQPGQSLTLIATANQGSEATYESGFVIDKFPISRPNLTFSTLTVSNMSPEDSSIYLCSVGGGGMLQETQYFGPGTRLLVL.

Many counts were recorded for this clonotype. The V and J genes are TRBV9 and TRBJ2-3; 12 bases fit TRBD2. Germline V gene lookup returns CDR1 SGDLS and CDR2 YYNGEE. The CDR3 loop spans 17 amino acids. J gave up 5 bases and V 0 bases, and 7 bases lay outside the gene matches. The CDR3 nucleotides read TGTGCCAGCAGCGTAGCTCCTCCGGGACTAGCGGGAGATACGCAGTATTTT. The encoded protein is CASSVAPPGLAGDTQYF.

On this clonotype itself: This may be a read error, as it is one base from a much larger clone. This likely comes from a read error, as the CDR3 has no conserved phenylalanine or tryptophan at its end. The chain links TRBV7-2 to TRBJ2-7; 9 bases match TRBD1. The V gene end was trimmed by 5 bases and the J gene end by 6 bases; junction bases not matched to a gene: 14. This CDR3 contains 16 residues. Germline V gives CDR1 SGHTA, CDR2 FQGNSA. The DNA for the CDR3 is TGTGCCAGCAGCCCGGTGGGACAGGGCTTGTTTATCGAGCAGTACTCC. Amino acids: CASSPVGQGLFIEQYS.

At least ten counts were recorded for this clonotype. The chain is built from TRBV6-1 and TRBJ2-7; D unclear. The CDR3 extends over 11 amino acids. Trimming took 5 bases from V and 3 from J, leaving 5 bases between them. Germline V gene data show CDR1 as MNHNS and CDR2 as SASEGT. The CDR3 nucleotides read TGTGCCAGCAGTACGTTCTACGAGCAGTACTTC. It yields the protein CASSTFYEQYF.

This clonotype was counted many times. This chain joins TRBV4-1 and TRBJ2-7, with D possibly matching TRBD2 (5 bases). The germline V and J ends were trimmed by 4 bases and 6 bases, with 10 bases remaining between them. This CDR3 contains 12 residues. Germline loops: CDR1 MGHRA, CDR2 YSYEKL. This CDR3 is CASSPSEGEQYF. CDR3 coding DNA: TGCGCCAGCAGCCCCTCTGAGGGCGAGCAGTACTTC.

This clonotype has ten or more counts. This chain joins TRBV19 and TRBJ2-2, with D possibly TRBD1 on 6 matching bases. The CDR3 sequence is 15 residues long. In germline, CDR1 is LNHDA, CDR2 SQIVND (reference sequence). V was pared by 3 bases and J by 1 base, with 9 bases between. The CDR3 DNA reads TGTGCCAGTAGTATTGGGACAATGAACACCGGGGAGCTGTTTTTT. Translation gives CASSIGTMNTGELFF.

The table lists this clonotype with many counts. The chain is built from TRBV11-2 and TRBJ2-2; the D is unclear. V gave up 1 base and J gave up 7 bases, with 10 bases separating them. The germline CDR1 and CDR2 sequences are SGHAT and FQNNGV. This CDR3 has 14 amino acids. CDR3 sequence reads: CASSLGQLGGELFF. DNA for the CDR3: TGTGCCAGCAGCTTAGGTCAATTGGGCGGGGAGCTGTTTTTT.

This rearrangement joins TRBV29-1 to TRBJ2-7; the D gene is possibly TRBD2 (6 bases). The germline gives CDR1 SQVTM, CDR2 ANQGSEA. The CDR3 loop spans 13 amino acids. Trimming took 4 bases from V and 3 from J, leaving 13 bases between them. CDR3 in amino acids: CSVVGGQNYEQYF. The CDR3 nucleotides read TGCAGCGTTGTGGGAGGCCAGAACTACGAGCAGTACTTC.

A remark on this clonotype: This may arise from a read error, as a much more abundant clone is one base away. This chain links TRBV20-1 with TRBJ2-7; D may be TRBD2 (5 bases). Germline-derived CDR1 and CDR2 are DFQATT and SNEGSKA (reference sequence). This CDR3 has 13 amino acids. CDR3 residues: CSVPDSYSHEQYF. In DNA, the CDR3 is TGCAGTGTCCCGGACTCCTACTCCCACGAGCAGTACTTC.

This clonotype was picked up many times. This sequence joins TRBV11-2 and TRBJ2-5; D may be TRBD1 (6 bases). The CDR3 is 14 residues long. Trimming left V 1 base short and J 5 bases short, with 11 bases between. The germline V gene has CDR1 SGHAT and CDR2 FQNNGV. The CDR3 bases are TGTGCCAGCAGCTTAGGATCAAGGGGGGAGACCCAGTACTTC. Encoded protein: CASSLGSRGETQYF.

Comments on this clonotype: A much larger clone is a single base away; this may be a read error. The chain joins TRBV28 to TRBJ1-2; perhaps TRBD1 as D (5 bases). Germline V gene lookup returns CDR1 MDHEN and CDR2 SYDVKM. The CDR3 runs 15 residues. V was trimmed by 3 bases and J by 0 bases, leaving 11 bases between them. Written as DNA, the CDR3 is TGTGCCAGCAGTTTTGCCAGGGAAACTAACTATGGCTACACCTTC. Translation: CASSFARETNYGYTF.

This clonotype was seen only a few times. This sequence joins TRBV4-3 and TRBJ2-1; 12 bases are shared with TRBD2. Losses at the gene ends were 1 base for V and 1 base for J; bases not matched to a gene: 5. The CDR3 has 18 residues. The germline CDR1 and CDR2 sequences are LGHNA and YSLEER. CDR3 amino acids: CASSQGLAGDLSYNEQFF. CDR3 coding DNA: TGCGCCAGCAGCCAAGGACTAGCGGGAGATCTTTCCTACAATGAGCAGTTCTTC.

In this sample, this clonotype turned up a few times. A junction boundary mismatches the germline segment, possibly from a read error. The CDR3 nucleotides are TGTGCCAGCAACGGACTAGCGGGAGGCGGCACAGATGCGCAGTATTTT. Protein sequence: CASNGLAGGGTDAQYF. The V and J genes are TRBV25-1 and TRBJ2-3; TRBD2 aligns across 14 bases. The length of the CDR3 is 16 residues. From germline, CDR1 is MGHDK and CDR2 SYGVNS.

V gene TRBV7-9 combines with J gene TRBJ2-7; weak D call: TRBD1 (6 bases). The V end was cut by 3 bases, the J end by 2 bases, with 11 bases between. The CDR3 contains 14 residues. Germline values: CDR1 SEHNR, CDR2 FQNEAQ (reference sequence). CDR3 sequence reads: CASSFSGVAYEQYF. The CDR3 nucleotides read TGTGCCAGCAGCTTTTCAGGGGTGGCCTACGAGCAGTACTTC.

In its sample, this clonotype was seen a few times. A much bigger clone sits one base away, suggesting this may be a read error. This chain links TRBV16 with TRBJ2-5, with TRBD2 as a possible D gene (5 bases). The CDR3 runs to 17 residues. Germline CDR1 is KGHSY and CDR2 is FQNENV. The CDR3 loop is CACSQQILEGQSETQYF. In nucleotides, the CDR3 is TGTGCCTGCAGCCAACAAATTCTCGAGGGCCAATCCGAGACCCAGTACTTC.

This clonotype was observed at least ten times. The CDR3 here is CASSTSGTASYEQYF. In DNA form, the CDR3 reads TGTGCCAGTAGTACATCCGGGACAGCTTCCTACGAGCAGTACTTC. J is TRBJ2-7 and V is TRBV19, with TRBD1 identical over 7 bases. This CDR3 contains 15 residues. V gave up 4 bases and J gave up 1 base; unmatched junction bases: 7. Germline V gene lookup returns CDR1 LNHDA and CDR2 SQIVND (reference sequence). The full variable domain, with the rest looked up from reference TRBV19 and TRBJ2-7, is DGGITQSPKYLFRKEGQNVTLSCEQNLNHDAMYWYRQDPGQGLRLIYYSQIVNDFQKGDIAEGYSVSREKKESFPLTVTSAQKNPTAFYLCASSTSGTASYEQYFGPGTRLTVT.

This clonotype has a count of ten or more. This chain links TRBV7-8 with TRBJ2-5, with D unresolved. The germline gives CDR1 SGHVS, CDR2 FQNEAQ. V was clipped by 6 bases and J by 1 base, with 24 bases between them. This CDR3 region has 18 residues. The CDR3 DNA is TGTGCCAGCAGTATCAGGATGGTGGGATCTGGCTTCCAAGAGACCCAGTACTTC. Translated, it gives CASSIRMVGSGFQETQYF.